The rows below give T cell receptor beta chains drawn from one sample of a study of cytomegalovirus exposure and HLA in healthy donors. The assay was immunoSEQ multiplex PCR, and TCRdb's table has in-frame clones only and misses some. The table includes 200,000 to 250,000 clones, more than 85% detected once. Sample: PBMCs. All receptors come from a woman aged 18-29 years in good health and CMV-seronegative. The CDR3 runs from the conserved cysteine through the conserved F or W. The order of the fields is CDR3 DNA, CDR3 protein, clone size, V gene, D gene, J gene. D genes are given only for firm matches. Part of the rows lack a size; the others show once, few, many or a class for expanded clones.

TGCGCCAGCAGTGAGCTACTAGCGGGGGGTCGAGAGACCCAGTACTTC CASSELLAGGRETQYF few TRBV10-1 TRBD2 TRBJ2-5
TGCGCCAGACCCGAGCGGGAGGACTACAATGAGCAGTTCTTC CARPEREDYNEQFF . TRBV5-1 TRBD2 TRBJ2-1
TGTGCCAGCAGCTTAACGGGGGTAGCGGGAGTACAATTACATGAGCAGTTCTTC CASSLTGVAGVQLHEQFF . TRBV7-3 TRBD2 TRBJ2-1
TGTGCCAGCAGGGCCGCGGCCGTCGGGGGCTACACCTTC CASRAAAVGGYTF . TRBV6-5 . TRBJ1-2
TGCGCCAGCAGCCAAGGAGGGGGCCGCATGAACACTGAAGCTTTCTTT CASSQGGGRMNTEAFF . TRBV4-1 TRBD1 TRBJ1-1
TGTGCCAGCAGTGAAGCGGGGACAGGGTATGCAGACGAGCAGTACTTC CASSEAGTGYADEQYF once TRBV6-1 TRBD1 TRBJ2-7
TGTGCCAGCAGTGAAAGACAGGTCACTGAAGCTTTCTTT CASSERQVTEAFF . TRBV2 . TRBJ1-1
TGTGCCAGCAGTTGGGAGAGTTACTCACCCCTCCACTTT CASSWESYSPLHF . TRBV27 . TRBJ1-6
TGCGCCAGCAGCCAAGATAGTGCGGGTTTAGCCAAAAACATTCAGTACTTC CASSQDSAGLAKNIQYF . TRBV4-3 . TRBJ2-4
TGTGCCACCAGCAGAAATCTAAGGACAGGGGAAACTTCACCCCTCCACTTT CATSRNLRTGETSPLHF . TRBV15 TRBD1 TRBJ1-6